These 11 T cell receptor beta chains were sequenced from one sample in a study of T cells in Graves' hyperthyroidism and ophthalmopathy. Template material for amplifying TCR beta CDR3 regions consisted of RNA transcripts. With the HTBI primer set, the TCR CDR3 went through a first round of RT-PCR. TCRdb ran MiXCR on the multiplex PCR reads and lists one entry per CDR3 protein. The table shows about 560,000 distinct CDR3 sequences, with 46% occurring only once. Sequencing input: peripheral blood or thyroid tissue (not recorded which). The receptor set was obtained from a woman between 18 and 29 years old with Graves' hyperthyroidism.

This chain uses TRBV20-1 with TRBJ2-7; 11 bases map to TRBD2. J lost 2 bases, V lost 6 bases, and 6 bases had no gene match. Germline lookup yields CDR1 DFQATT and CDR2 SNEGSKA (reference sequence). The CDR3 contains 14 residues. The chain's CDR3 is CSAGLAGRPYEQYF. CDR3 in DNA: TGCAGTGCCGGACTAGCGGGCCGACCCTACGAGCAGTACTTC.

The chain has TRBV19 and TRBJ2-7; TRBD2 matches at 14 bases. The V gene's germline CDR1 is LNHDA and CDR2 SQIVND (reference sequence). There are 15 residues in the CDR3. With V trimmed by 4 bases and J by 7 bases, 6 bases remained unmatched. The CDR3 spells CASSTGTSGSYEQYF. In nucleotides, the CDR3 is TGTGCCAGTAGTACAGGGACTAGCGGGAGCTATGAGCAGTACTTC.

The chain employs TRBV11-2 and TRBJ2-3; D not certain. The CDR3 covers 12 residues. Germline CDR1 reads SGHAT; CDR2 reads FQNNGV. Trimming took 3 bases from V and 5 from J, leaving 6 bases between them. CDR3 sequence reads: CASSFGGDTQYF. The CDR3 DNA is TGTGCCAGCAGCTTCGGCGGAGATACGCAGTATTTT.

The chain is built from TRBV29-1 and TRBJ2-5, with D perhaps matching TRBD1 or TRBD2 (6 bases each). CDR3 length: 18 residues. Germline assignment: CDR1 SQVTM and CDR2 ANQGSEA. V was clipped by 7 bases and J by 1 base, with 28 bases between them. Written as DNA, the CDR3 is TGCAGCGCTTATCACCCCGGTGGAGGGCAGACAGGCCAAGAGACCCAGTACTTC. This encodes CSAYHPGGGQTGQETQYF. The full variable domain, its missing parts supplied by reference TRBV29-1 and TRBJ2-5, is SAVISQKPSRDICQRGTSLTIQCQVDSQVTMMFWYRQQPGQSLTLIATANQGSEATYESGFVIDKFPISRPNLTFSTLTVSNMSPEDSSIYLCSAYHPGGGQTGQETQYFGPGTRLLVL.

The V call is TRBV25-1, the J call TRBJ2-7; TRBD2 is a possible D gene (7 bases). The germline V gene encodes CDR1 MGHDK and CDR2 SYGVNS. This CDR3 has 14 amino acids. The V gene lost 7 bases and the J gene lost 3 bases, with 16 bases spanning the gap. CDR3 in DNA: TGTGCCAGCAAACCGGACAGCGGGAACTACGAGCAGTACTTC. Translated, it gives CASKPDSGNYEQYF.

This chain links TRBV20-1 with TRBJ2-7, with 8 bases fitting TRBD2. V shed 8 bases and J 1 base; nucleotides not matched to a gene: 7. The germline CDR1 and CDR2 sequences are DFQATT and SNEGSKA (reference sequence). The CDR3 length is 13 residues. The CDR3 loop is CSYPTGGSYEQYF. CDR3 DNA sequence: TGCAGTTACCCTACGGGAGGGTCCTACGAGCAGTACTTC.

This clonotype was picked up a small number of times. The chain uses TRBV7-9 and TRBJ2-7; D is perhaps TRBD1 (5 bases). The CDR3 contains 14 residues. V was shortened by 1 base and J by 7 bases, with 14 bases between the two germline ends. CDR1 and CDR2 (germline): SEHNR, FQNEAQ (reference sequence). The CDR3 bases are TGTGCCAGCAGCTTAGTTTCAGGGTTGCAAGAGCAGTACTTC. Translation gives CASSLVSGLQEQYF.

This clonotype was counted a single time. The chain joins TRBV10-2 to TRBJ1-3, with D possibly TRBD1 on 6 matching bases. V lost 5 bases and J 4 bases, leaving 9 bases between the germline ends. Per germline, CDR1 WSHSY and CDR2 SAAADI. This CDR3 spans 13 amino acids. In DNA form, the CDR3 reads TGCGCCAGCAGTCGGACAGAAGGAAACACCATATATTTT. It is translated as CASSRTEGNTIYF.

This clonotype was seen many times. The CDR3 loop is CATSGTFQYEQYF. CDR3 DNA sequence: TGTGCCACTTCCGGGACTTTTCAATACGAGCAGTACTTC. The rearrangement joins TRBV2 to TRBJ2-7, with TRBD2 as a possible D gene (6 bases). Germline V gene data show CDR1 as SNHLY and CDR2 as FYNNEI. The CDR3 length is 13 residues. Trimming removed 10 bases at V and 4 bases at J, with 17 bases between.

The table lists this clonotype with a few counts. The J gene is TRBJ2-7, the V gene TRBV7-2, with 8 nucleotides matching TRBD1. Trimming took 5 bases from V and 3 from J; bases not matched to a gene: 9. Germline V gene lookup returns CDR1 SGHTA and CDR2 FQGNSA. This CDR3 is built from 15 residues. The CDR3 reads CASSSRDRRRYEQYF. As DNA, the CDR3 is TGTGCCAGCAGCAGCCGGGACAGGCGACGCTACGAGCAGTACTTC.

This clonotype was seen just once. A read error may explain this, as a much larger clone is one base away. This sequence joins TRBV6-5 and TRBJ1-3; unclear D gene. The CDR3 is 11 residues long. Germline V lookup: CDR1 MNHEY, CDR2 SVGAGI. Trimming cost V 4 bases and J 10 bases, with 8 bases left between them. This CDR3 is CASSFSLTIYF. The CDR3 DNA reads as TGTGCCAGCAGTTTTTCTCTGACCATATATTTT.